Listed below are T cell receptor beta chains from one sample, sequenced in a study of shared clonotypes between healthy human individuals. Repertoires were generated with immunoSEQ multiplex PCR, while TCRdb's copy carries only in-frame clones and drops some. This sample carries 600,000 to 750,000 clones, about two thirds of them seen once, and the ten largest clones take about 1.7%. The sequencing input was memory CD4+ T cells sorted from blood. These receptors originate from a woman aged 25 to 45 in good health. Both conserved end residues are part of each CDR3. The D gene is left open where the match is weak. The listing skips clone size in some rows; elsewhere it reads once, few, many or a size class.

v_gene	d_gene	j_gene	abundance	CDR3nt	CDR3aa
TRBV18	NA	TRBJ1-1	NA	TGTGCCAGCTCACCACGGGCAGGGCGGTTAGCTGAAGCTTTCTTT	CASSPRAGRLAEAFF
TRBV19	TRBD1	TRBJ2-5	NA	TGTGCCAGTAAAGGGACAGGGCAAGGAGAGACCCAGTACTTC	CASKGTGQGETQYF
TRBV5-4	TRBD2	TRBJ2-1	few	TGTGCCAGCAGCTTCGGTAGCGGGAGAAACAATGAGCAGTTCTTC	CASSFGSGRNNEQFF
TRBV5-6	TRBD1	TRBJ1-2	few	TGTGCCAGCAGCTTGCGACAGGGGGGCTATGGCTACACCTTC	CASSLRQGGYGYTF
TRBV28	NA	TRBJ1-2	many	TGTGCCAGCAGTGGGGGTGGCTATGGCTACACCTTC	CASSGGGYGYTF
TRBV5-1	NA	TRBJ1-4	few	TGCGCCAGCAGTACAGGGATGGTAGGTGAAAAACTGTTTTTT	CASSTGMVGEKLFF
TRBV7-8	NA	TRBJ2-3	NA	TGTGCCAGCGGGCCCTGGGACAACACAGATACGCAGTATTTT	CASGPWDNTDTQYF
TRBV4-1	TRBD1	TRBJ1-2	NA	TGCGCCAGCAGCCAACCGGGACAGGGTCACTATGGCTACACCTTC	CASSQPGQGHYGYTF
TRBV19	NA	TRBJ1-3	once	TGTGCCAGTAGTATCTACAGCACTGGAAACACCATATATTTT	CASSIYSTGNTIYF
TRBV19	TRBD1	TRBJ1-1	NA	TGTGCCAGTAGCTACAGGGGGCGGTTCACTGAAGCTTTCTTT	CASSYRGRFTEAFF
TRBV11-3	NA	TRBJ2-7	NA	TGTGCCAGCAGCTTAGAATTGCTGGGGCAGGGAATGGGCGAGCAGTACTTC	CASSLELLGQGMGEQYF
TRBV5-4	NA	TRBJ2-7	once	TGTGCCAGCAGCTTGGTCGGAAACGAGCAGTACTTC	CASSLVGNEQYF
TRBV7-9	NA	TRBJ2-5	NA	TGTGCCAGCAGCTTAGCACAGGGTGGCGAGACCCAGTACTTC	CASSLAQGGETQYF
TRBV5-1	TRBD1	TRBJ2-1	few	TGCGCCAGCAGCTCCGGGACAGGGGGTCAGGAGCAGTTCTTC	CASSSGTGGQEQFF
TRBV27	NA	TRBJ2-2	NA	TGTGCCAGCAGTTTTATTGCGGGGGCTTCCGGGGAGCTGTTTTTT	CASSFIAGASGELFF
TRBV28	NA	TRBJ1-1	NA	TGTGCCAGCAGGTTACAGGGAGAGACCACTGAAGCTTTCTTT	CASRLQGETTEAFF
TRBV6-1	TRBD1	TRBJ1-2	once	TGTGCCAGCAGTGTGCGACAGGGAGATGGCTACACCTTC	CASSVRQGDGYTF
TRBV28	NA	TRBJ2-7	NA	TGTGCCAGCAGTGACCCCACAGGGCAGGGGACCCACGAGCAGTACTTC	CASSDPTGQGTHEQYF
TRBV7-2	TRBD1	TRBJ2-7	NA	TGTGCCAGCAGCTCCGACAGGGGGCGGTACGAGCAGTACTTC	CASSSDRGRYEQYF
TRBV9	NA	TRBJ1-5	NA	TGTGCCAGCAGCTCCCAGGGAGATCAGCCCCAGCATTTT	CASSSQGDQPQHF
TRBV5-6	NA	TRBJ2-7	NA	TGTGCCAGCAGCTTGGGGCTAGCGACCGCAACCTACGAGCAGTACTTC	CASSLGLATATYEQYF